This T cell receptor beta chain was retrieved from a study of tumor-infiltrating lymphocytes in primary liver carcinoma (dated by TCRdb to about 2017). About the full investigation: Of the five patients, three men and two women aged 30 to 69 years, four had hepatocellular carcinoma and one had combined HCC and intrahepatic cholangiocarcinoma. Each sample produced about 3.5 to 7.13 million productive TCRbeta reads, and read depth showed no significant difference between tissue types. High reproducibility was observed for the technical replicate repertoires, with mean shared-clone rates roughly 0.87 and correlation coefficients above 0.98. The tumors of the five patients were staged as T1-T3 N0M0, with maximum diameters ranging from 4.2 to 10 cm. A total of roughly 35 specimens from 5 patients, comprising about 25 tumor regions, 5 adjacent noncancerous liver tissues and 5 peripheral blood samples, were covered by TCRbeta repertoire sequencing. For each liver tumor, the study sampled five regions along with adjacent normal tissue and blood, and applied TCRbeta repertoire sequencing, expression microarrays and whole-exome sequencing. To link TCRbeta repertoire diversity to the local molecular phenotype, the approximately 25 tumor region samples were profiled with Agilent mRNA microarrays.

Total RNA and DNA were co-extracted without cell sorting from around 20-30 mg of bulk tissue using the AllPrep DNA/RNA mini kit. Between November 2015 and March 2016, five patients in China with histopathologically diagnosed primary liver carcinoma had their tumors surgically resected. Patients had chronic HBV infection and were treatment-naive at sampling. Five spatially separated regions were sampled per tumor: superior, inferior, left-lateral and right-lateral poles, plus the tumor centre. Histology showed that every tumor sample contained more than 80% viable tumor cells. Pieces of fresh tumor and adjacent tissue were cut in half, with one half kept in RNAlater at -80 degrees C and the other half sent for histology. The CDR3 spans 16 residues, from the cysteine through the phenylalanine. The sequence is cut down to CDR3 DNA, 48 bases in frame from base 1. The germline V gene yields SGHRS for CDR1 and YFSETQ for CDR2. Here V drops 4 bases and J drops 1 base, and the junction holds 6 bases not matched to any gene.

Starting from roughly 540 ng total RNA, TCRbeta-specific cDNA was produced by reverse transcription with a constant-region primer and ProtoScript II reverse transcriptase. The TCRbeta libraries were prepared through three rounds of nested multiplex PCR following a slightly modified ARM-PCR procedure. Multiplex TRBV1-TRBV30 forward primers and a Cbeta reverse primer were used in the first two PCR rounds, each of which was run for around 10 cycles. Sample barcodes and Illumina adapters were added in a final 25-cycle PCR with Deep VentR polymerase. Before sequencing, amplicons of 200-500 bp were purified from gel using a QIAquick gel extraction kit. An Illumina HiSeq 2500 was used to sequence the TCRbeta amplicons, generating 250-bp paired-end reads. The study's processing was this. Trimmomatic v0.33 was used to quality-trim the reads, and FLASH v1.2.11 was used to merge paired reads so that full CDR3 sequences could be recovered. V, D and J germline segments were assigned to the rearranged TCRbeta sequences using MiGEC v1.2.1b. VDJtools v1.0.0 computed clonotype statistics and Shannon-Wiener diversity indices. To cut down on sampling bias, every analysis after diversity analysis relied on just the 250 most abundant clonotypes from each sample. In-frame beta chains were kept once TCRdb had trimmed the public reads at Q25 with fastp and called clones with MiXCR. Each entry merges the rows of one CDR3 protein and shows their most common DNA and genes. These V and J calls rely on TCRdb rather than the paper's analysis. The sample contains under 200,000 distinct CDR3 sequences, around four fifths of them found a single time. The biggest ten clones account for roughly 20% of the sample.

Overall study results and their limits: The top 250 clones accounted for a significantly greater share of the repertoire in tumors than in blood (p = 0.039). Since the samples were bulk and unsorted, there was no way to compare CD4+ and CD8+ T cell repertoires. Pairs of tumor regions showed greater repertoire overlap (mean about 36%) than tumor-adjacent pairs (17%) or tumor-blood pairs (approximately 15%), which is consistent with antigen-driven expansion. Only about 8-25% of top clones were found in all five regions of a tumor, suggesting spatial heterogeneity of tumor-infiltrating T cells. With just four to six patients in the study, the authors point out that the findings should be validated in a larger study. Because sequencing covered only the TCR beta chain and unpaired alpha chains were not captured, true repertoire diversity is likely underestimated.

At least ten counts were recorded for this clonotype. No cognate antigen has been identified for it. One base away there is no much larger clone; base qualities are not given. The specimen was tumor tissue from primary liver carcinoma. The receptor's source is a man in his forties with primary liver carcinoma and hepatitis B virus infection. The chain employs TRBV5-1 and TRBJ2-2; the junction holds 8 bases that match TRBD1. This receptor has the CDR3 CASSPVGTGNTGELFF. DNA sequence: TGCGCCAGCAGCCCGGTCGGGACAGGGAACACCGGGGAGCTGTTTTTT.